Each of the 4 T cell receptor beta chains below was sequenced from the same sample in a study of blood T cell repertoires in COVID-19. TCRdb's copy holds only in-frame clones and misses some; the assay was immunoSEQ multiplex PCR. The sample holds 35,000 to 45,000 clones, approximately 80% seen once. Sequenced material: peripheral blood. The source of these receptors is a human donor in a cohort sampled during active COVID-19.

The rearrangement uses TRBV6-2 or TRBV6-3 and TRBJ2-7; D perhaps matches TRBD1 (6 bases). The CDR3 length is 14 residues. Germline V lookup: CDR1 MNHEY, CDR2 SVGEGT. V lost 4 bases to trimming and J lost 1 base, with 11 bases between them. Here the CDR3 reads CASSSGHSSYEQYF. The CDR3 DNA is TGTGCCAGCAGTTCGGGACACTCTTCCTACGAGCAGTACTTC.

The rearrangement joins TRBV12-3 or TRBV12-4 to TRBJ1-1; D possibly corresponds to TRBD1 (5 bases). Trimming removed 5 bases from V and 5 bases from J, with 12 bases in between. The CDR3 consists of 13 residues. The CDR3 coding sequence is TGTGCCAGCAGTCCCGTCGGGGGGACTGAAGCTTTCTTT. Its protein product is CASSPVGGTEAFF.

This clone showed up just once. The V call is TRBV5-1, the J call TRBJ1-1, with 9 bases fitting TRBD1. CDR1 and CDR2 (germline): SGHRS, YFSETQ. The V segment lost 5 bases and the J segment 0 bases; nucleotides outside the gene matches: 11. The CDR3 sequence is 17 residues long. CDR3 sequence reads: CASSPGQGTAMNTEAFF. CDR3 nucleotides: TGCGCCAGCAGTCCGGGACAGGGAACGGCGATGAACACTGAAGCTTTCTTT.

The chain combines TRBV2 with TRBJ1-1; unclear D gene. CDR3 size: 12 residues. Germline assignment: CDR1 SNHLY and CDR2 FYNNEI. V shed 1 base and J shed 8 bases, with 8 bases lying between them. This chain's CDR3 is CASSEGPSEAFF. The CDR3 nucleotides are TGTGCCAGCAGTGAAGGGCCGTCCGAAGCTTTCTTT. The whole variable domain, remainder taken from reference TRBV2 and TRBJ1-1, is EPEVTQTPSHQVTQMGQEVILRCVPISNHLYFYWYRQILGQKVEFLVSFYNNEISEKSEIFDDQFSVERPDGSNFTLKIRSTKLEDSAMYFCASSEGPSEAFFGQGTRLTVV.